The 24 T cell receptor beta chains presented below share a single source sample, sequenced in a study of T cell repertoires in cytomegalovirus infection. TCRdb processed the reads anew with MiXCR; each CDR3 protein has one entry. The sample includes around 300,000 distinct CDR3 sequences, roughly 23% of them seen just once. The sequencing sample was made of PBMCs. These receptors all stem from a human donor in good health (CMV status not recorded). Some clones in this sample may be carry-over from other donors' samples.

This clonotype has only one observation. This may come from a read error, since a much larger clone is one base off. The V call is TRBV7-8, the J call TRBJ2-3; D is tentatively TRBD1 or TRBD2 (6 bases each). This CDR3 is 15 amino acids long. Looked up from germline, CDR1 is SGHVS and CDR2 is FQNEAQ. The CDR3 loop reads CTSSRELGTQNTQYF. The CDR3 DNA follows: TGTACCAGCAGCCGGGAGTTGGGGACACAAAATACGCAGTATTTT.

The chain is built from TRBV27 and TRBJ1-5; TRBD1 might be the D (6 bases). CDR1 and CDR2 from the germline V gene are MNHEY and SMNVEV (reference sequence). This CDR3 spans 12 amino acids. V lost 6 bases and J lost 5, with 8 bases in between. The CDR3 loop reads CASSTGYQPQHF. DNA for the CDR3: TGTGCCAGCAGCACAGGGTATCAGCCCCAGCATTTT.

This clonotype was seen a few times. The genes are TRBV5-1 and TRBJ2-3, with 7 bases fitting TRBD1. Germline CDR1 is SGHRS and CDR2 is YFSETQ. There are 15 residues in the CDR3. V shed 5 bases, J shed 1 base, and the junction held 7 bases outside the gene matches. For the CDR3, the DNA is TGCGCCAGCAGGGAGACAGGGTCCGGCACAGATACGCAGTATTTT. Translating it yields CASRETGSGTDTQYF.

A few counts support this clonotype. V and J are TRBV5-1 and TRBJ2-7; unclear D gene. V lost 4 bases to trimming and J lost 0 bases, with 11 bases between them. Per germline, CDR1 SGHRS and CDR2 YFSETQ. The CDR3 runs 14 residues. The CDR3 DNA is TGCGCCAGCAGCCCCGACGCAAGCTCCTACGAGCAGTACTTC. Translation: CASSPDASSYEQYF. The full variable domain, completed using reference TRBV5-1 and TRBJ2-7, is KAGVTQTPRYLIKTRGQQVTLSCSPISGHRSVSWYQQTPGQGLQFLFEYFSETQRNKGNFPGRFSGRQFSNSRSEMNVSTLELGDSALYLCASSPDASSYEQYFGPGTRLTVT.

V is TRBV20-1 and J is TRBJ2-1, with TRBD2 as a possible D gene (5 bases). Germline CDR1 reads DFQATT; CDR2 reads SNEGSKA (reference sequence). Trimming removed 1 base from V and 8 bases from J, with 12 bases in between. The CDR3 contains 13 residues. The CDR3 sequence: CSARAPRAYEQFF. The CDR3 DNA reads as TGCAGTGCTAGAGCCCCGCGGGCCTATGAGCAGTTCTTC.

Ten or more counts support this clonotype. The gene calls are TRBV28 and TRBJ2-2; TRBD2 is a possible D gene (5 bases). The V end lost 9 bases, the J end lost 1 base, and 9 bases lay between the germline ends. This CDR3 has 13 amino acids. Germline V gene sequence: CDR1 MDHEN, CDR2 SYDVKM. CDR3 in amino acids: CASHGVNTGELFF. In DNA form, the CDR3 reads TGTGCCAGTCACGGGGTGAACACCGGGGAGCTGTTTTTT.

This clonotype appeared many times. The chain combines TRBV28 with TRBJ1-2; 10 nucleotides line up with TRBD1. V dropped 6 bases and J dropped 4; count of bases not matched to a gene: 8. CDR3 size: 15 residues. Germline-derived CDR1 and CDR2 are MDHEN and SYDVKM. CDR3 amino acids: CASSPRDRGPYGYTF. The CDR3 nucleotides read TGTGCCAGCAGCCCGAGGGACAGGGGACCCTATGGCTACACCTTC.

The genes are TRBV20-1 and TRBJ1-6; tentatively, D is TRBD1 (5 bases). CDR1 and CDR2 (germline): DFQATT, SNEGSKA (reference sequence). The CDR3 extends over 16 amino acids. V lost 1 base to trimming and J lost 0 bases, with 10 bases between them. In DNA form, the CDR3 reads TGCAGTGCTAGAGTCGGGGGAAGCTCCTATAATTCACCCCTCCACTTT. Amino acid sequence: CSARVGGSSYNSPLHF.

This clonotype was seen a handful of times. CDR3: CASSSSSRGPRTTNEKLFF. DNA for the CDR3: TGTGCCAGCAGTTCCTCCTCGCGGGGGCCCAGAACAACTAATGAAAAACTGTTTTTT. The rearrangement uses TRBV28 and TRBJ1-4, with D perhaps TRBD1 (6 bases). Germline V gene lookup returns CDR1 MDHEN and CDR2 SYDVKM. The CDR3 has 19 residues. V was cut by 4 bases and J by 0 bases, with 21 bases left in between.

The table lists this clonotype with a few counts. This chain joins TRBV6-1 and TRBJ1-3; D unclear. The V gene's germline CDR1 is MNHNS and CDR2 SASEGT. The CDR3 is 14 residues long. Deletions cut 10 bases from V and 0 bases from J, with 13 bases between. CDR3 coding DNA: TGTGCCATCCAGGACCTCCACTCTGGAAACACCATATATTTT. Translated, it gives CAIQDLHSGNTIYF.

The chain links TRBV28 to TRBJ2-1, with no clear D. The ends were cut back, 3 bases at V and 0 bases at J, with 9 bases in the middle. Germline-derived CDR1 and CDR2 are MDHEN and SYDVKM. CDR3 length: 15 amino acids. CDR3 residues: CASSFNLSSYNEQFF. For the CDR3, the DNA is TGTGCCAGCAGTTTTAACCTCAGCTCCTACAATGAGCAGTTCTTC.

In this sample, this clonotype turned up many times. The chain couples TRBV7-3 to TRBJ2-1; 10 nucleotides match TRBD2. Germline values: CDR1 SGHTA, CDR2 FQGTGA. CDR3 length: 14 amino acids. V shed 4 bases, J shed 8 bases, and the junction held 5 bases outside the gene matches. The CDR3 nucleotides read TGTGCCAGCAGCTCAAGCGGGGGGGCGGATGAGCAGTTCTTC. This encodes CASSSSGGADEQFF.

There are a few counts of this clonotype. V gene TRBV29-1 combines with J gene TRBJ2-1; D is uncertain. Germline assignment: CDR1 SQVTM and CDR2 ANQGSEA. V was trimmed by 5 bases and J by 2 bases, leaving 10 bases between them. The CDR3 spans 13 residues. The CDR3: CSVPRTAYNEQFF. DNA of the CDR3: TGCAGCGTTCCTCGAACCGCCTACAATGAGCAGTTCTTC.

Many counts were recorded for this clonotype. This chain connects TRBV7-2 to TRBJ1-4, with 9 bases identical to TRBD1. Trimming took 4 bases from V and 8 from J; bases not matched to a gene: 8. The CDR3 contains 15 residues. Germline V CDR1 and CDR2: SGHTA, FQGNSA. CDR3 DNA: TGTGCCAGCAGCTCCACCGGGACAGGGTACGAAAAACTGTTTTTT. This encodes CASSSTGTGYEKLFF. Based on the CDR3 plus reference TRBV7-2 and TRBJ1-4, the full variable domain is GAGVSQSPSNKVTEKGKDVELRCDPISGHTALYWYRQSLGQGLEFLIYFQGNSAPDKSGLPSDRFSAERTGGSVSTLTIQRTQQEDSAVYLCASSSTGTGYEKLFFGSGTQLSVL.

The table lists this clonotype with many counts. The chain uses TRBV7-8 and TRBJ1-1; 7 bases line up with TRBD1. CDR1 SGHVS and CDR2 FQNEAQ come from the germline V gene. J gave up 3 bases and V 3 bases, and 7 bases lay outside the gene matches. The CDR3 spans 15 residues. The DNA for the CDR3 is TGTGCCAGCAGCTTCCGCAGGGGGTCCGACACTGAAGCTTTCTTT. Amino acid sequence: CASSFRRGSDTEAFF.

The rearrangement links TRBV18 to TRBJ1-6, with 7 bases fitting TRBD1. J lost 10 bases, V lost 3 bases, and 6 bases had no gene match. The CDR3 totals 14 residues. Per the germline V gene, CDR1 is KGHSH and CDR2 is LQKENI. CDR3 protein: CASSPQGGTSPLHF. The CDR3 nucleotides are TGTGCCAGCTCACCCCAGGGGGGGACCTCACCCCTCCACTTT.

There are many counts of this clonotype. The V call is TRBV6-2 or TRBV6-3, the J call TRBJ2-1; TRBD2 matches at 9 bases. The ends lost 0 bases at V and 4 bases at J; junction bases unmatched: 1. Germline CDR1 MNHEY, CDR2 SVGEGT. This CDR3 spans 15 amino acids. The CDR3 DNA reads as TGTGCCAGCAGTTACTCTCTAGCGGGGTACAATGAGCAGTTCTTC. The encoded protein is CASSYSLAGYNEQFF.

This clonotype was recorded a few times. This chain connects TRBV20-1 to TRBJ2-7, with TRBD2 matching 13 bases. The CDR3 is 15 residues long. V lost 6 bases to trimming and J lost 4 bases; unmatched junction nucleotides: 9. CDR1 DFQATT and CDR2 SNEGSKA come from the germline V gene (reference sequence). DNA of the CDR3: TGCAGTGCAAAACGGACTAGCGGGAGCCCATACGAGCAGTACTTC. It translates to CSAKRTSGSPYEQYF.

This sequence joins TRBV15 and TRBJ1-1; maybe TRBD1 (6 bases). V lost 5 bases to trimming and J lost 1 base, with 23 bases between them. The CDR3 sequence is 18 residues long. Germline V gene data show CDR1 as LNHNV and CDR2 as YYDKDF (reference sequence). The CDR3: CATSLRGSYPWWNTEAFF. DNA of the CDR3: TGTGCCACCAGCTTGAGGGGGAGTTATCCATGGTGGAACACTGAAGCTTTCTTT. Filled out from reference TRBV15 and TRBJ1-1, the complete variable domain reads DAMVIQNPRYQVTQFGKPVTLSCSQTLNHNVMYWYQQKSSQAPKLLFHYYDKDFNNEADTPDNFQSRRPNTSFCFLDIRSPGLGDTAMYLCATSLRGSYPWWNTEAFFGQGTRLTVV.

This clonotype is labeled medium-sized. The CDR3 bases are TGTGCCAGCAGCTTAGATTCTAGTGCTCGATCCTACAATGAGCAGTTCTTC. It codes for CASSLDSSARSYNEQFF. The chain employs TRBV7-9 and TRBJ2-1; D ambiguous. This CDR3 is 17 amino acids long. The V gene's germline CDR1 is SEHNR and CDR2 FQNEAQ (reference sequence). V was shortened by 1 base and J by 1 base, with 14 bases between the two germline ends.

This clonotype was counted ten times or more. The chain employs TRBV7-9 and TRBJ2-3; no reliable D call. Germline V gene sequence: CDR1 SEHNR, CDR2 FQNEAQ (reference sequence). The CDR3 totals 12 residues. V shed 3 bases and J shed 14 bases, with 15 bases lying between them. The CDR3 nucleotides read TGTGCCAGCAGCTTGATTAGCCGACTTCTGTATTTT. This encodes CASSLISRLLYF.

This clonotype was recorded a few times. The chain couples TRBV11-1 to TRBJ1-1, with 10 bases fitting TRBD1. CDR1 and CDR2 (germline): SGHAT, FQDESV (reference sequence). The trim removed 7 bases at V and 7 bases at J, leaving 12 bases unmatched. The CDR3 length is 15 residues. CDR3 sequence (DNA): TGTGCCAGCACCTTCCCGACAGGGGGCTGGGATGAAGCTTTCTTT. It is translated as CASTFPTGGWDEAFF. Using reference TRBV11-1 and TRBJ1-1 for the parts outside the CDR3, the full variable domain is EAEVAQSPRYKITEKSQAVAFWCDPISGHATLYWYRQILGQGPELLVQFQDESVVDDSQLPKDRFSAERLKGVDSTLKIQPAELGDSAMYLCASTFPTGGWDEAFFGQGTRLTVV.

In its sample, this clonotype was seen a few times. This sequence joins TRBV25-1 and TRBJ2-3; D call uncertain. Trimming removed 1 base at V and 3 bases at J, with 11 bases between. The V gene's germline CDR1 is MGHDK and CDR2 SYGVNS. The CDR3 totals 15 residues. CDR3 sequence reads: CASSESQSRTDTQYF. CDR3 bases: TGTGCCAGCAGTGAATCCCAGTCACGGACAGATACGCAGTATTTT. The full variable domain, rest sourced from reference TRBV25-1 and TRBJ2-3, is EADIYQTPRYLVIGTGKKITLECSQTMGHDKMYWYQQDPGMELHLIHYSYGVNSTEKGDLSSESTVSRIRTEHFPLTLESARPSHTSQYLCASSESQSRTDTQYFGPGTRLTVL.

J is TRBJ1-2 and V is TRBV7-2; D gene unclear. V lost 7 bases, J lost 5 bases, and 23 bases lay in between. The CDR3 is 16 residues long. CDR1 SGHTA and CDR2 FQGNSA come from the germline V gene. CDR3 sequence: CASTISVFLNGYGYTF. CDR3 DNA: TGTGCCAGCACTATTTCCGTTTTTTTAAACGGATATGGCTACACCTTC. Based on the CDR3 plus reference TRBV7-2 and TRBJ1-2, the full variable domain is GAGVSQSPSNKVTEKGKDVELRCDPISGHTALYWYRQSLGQGLEFLIYFQGNSAPDKSGLPSDRFSAERTGGSVSTLTIQRTQQEDSAVYLCASTISVFLNGYGYTFGSGTRLTVV.